The source of this T cell receptor (beta chain) is a study of blood T cell repertoires in COVID-19. About the research overall: COVID-19 samples collected from the United States, Italy and Spain covered acute and convalescent phases. From T cells, B-cell-depleted T cells, or PBMCs came the material, which was cDNA or gDNA.

In the original processing: The authors estimated nucleated cell counts from reference gene primer amplification. The assay was immunoSEQ multiplex PCR, and TCRdb's table has in-frame clones only and misses some. From that table come the V and J calls and clone size; the DNA was used to work out D and trimming. The sample lists about 57,000 clones, 82% occurring once. Germline V lookup: CDR1 LNHDA, CDR2 SQIVND (reference sequence). This CDR3 comprises 13 residues. V was shortened by 7 bases and J by 12 bases, with 21 bases between the two germline ends. This TCR was recovered from a woman aged 55-70 years with acute or convalescent COVID-19. The V gene is TRBV19, the J gene TRBJ1-1, with D possibly TRBD1 on 6 matching bases. The sequenced sample consisted of peripheral blood. CDR3 sequence: CASNPGTRHGPFF. The CDR3 region has the DNA TGTGCCAGTAATCCAGGGACACGACACGGGCCTTTCTTT.